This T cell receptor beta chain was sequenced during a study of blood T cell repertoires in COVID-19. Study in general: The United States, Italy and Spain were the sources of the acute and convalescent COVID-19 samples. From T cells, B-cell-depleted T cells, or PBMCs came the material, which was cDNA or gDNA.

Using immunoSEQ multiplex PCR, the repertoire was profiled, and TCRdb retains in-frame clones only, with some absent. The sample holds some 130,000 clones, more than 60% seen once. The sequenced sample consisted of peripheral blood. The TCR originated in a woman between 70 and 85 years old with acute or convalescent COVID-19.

The CDR3 here is CASGDRGAEAFF. The CDR3 region has the DNA TGTGCTAGTGGTGACAGGGGTGCTGAAGCTTTCTTT. The chain has TRBV12-5 and TRBJ1-1, with 8 bases identical to TRBD1. J lost 6 bases, V lost 5 bases, and 2 bases had no gene match. The CDR3 is 12 amino acids. CDR1 is LGHNT and CDR2 is FRNRAP in the germline V gene.